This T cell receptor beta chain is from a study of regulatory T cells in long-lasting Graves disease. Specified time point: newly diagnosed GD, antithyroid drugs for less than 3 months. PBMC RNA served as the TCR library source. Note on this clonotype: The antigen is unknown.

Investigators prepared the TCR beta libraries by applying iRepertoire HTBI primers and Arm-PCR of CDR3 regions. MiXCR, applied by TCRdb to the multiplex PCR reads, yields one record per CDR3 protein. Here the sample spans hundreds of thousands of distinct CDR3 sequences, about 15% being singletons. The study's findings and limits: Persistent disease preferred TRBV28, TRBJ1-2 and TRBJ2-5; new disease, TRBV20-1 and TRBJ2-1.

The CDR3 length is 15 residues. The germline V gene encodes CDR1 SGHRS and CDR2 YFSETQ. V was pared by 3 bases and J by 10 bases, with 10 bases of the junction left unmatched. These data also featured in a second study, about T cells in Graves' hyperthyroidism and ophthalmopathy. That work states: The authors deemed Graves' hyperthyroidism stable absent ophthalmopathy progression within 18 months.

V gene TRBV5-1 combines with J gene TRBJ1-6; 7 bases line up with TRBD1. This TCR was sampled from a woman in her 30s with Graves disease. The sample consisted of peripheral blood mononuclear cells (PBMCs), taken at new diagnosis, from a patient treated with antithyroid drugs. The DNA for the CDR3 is TGCGCCAGCAGCTCTGAGGGGGCTTTTTACTCACCCCTCCACTTT. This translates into CASSSEGAFYSPLHF.